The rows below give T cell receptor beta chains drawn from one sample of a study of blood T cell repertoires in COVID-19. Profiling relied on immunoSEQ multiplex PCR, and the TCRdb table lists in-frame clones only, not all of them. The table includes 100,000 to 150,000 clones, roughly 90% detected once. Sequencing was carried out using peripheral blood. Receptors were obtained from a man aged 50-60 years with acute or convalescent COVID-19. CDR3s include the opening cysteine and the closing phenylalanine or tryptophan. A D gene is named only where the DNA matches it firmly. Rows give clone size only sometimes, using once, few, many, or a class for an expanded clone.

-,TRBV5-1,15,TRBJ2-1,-,CASSSLAGVNNEQFF,TGCGCCAGCAGTTCTTTAGCAGGGGTGAACAATGAGCAGTTCTTC
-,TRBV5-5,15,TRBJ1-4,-,CASSLAQEGNEKLFF,TGTGCCAGCAGCTTGGCGCAGGAGGGTAATGAAAAACTGTTTTTT
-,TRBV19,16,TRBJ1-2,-,CASSIQREGAHRGYTF,TGTGCCAGTAGTATTCAGAGGGAAGGAGCCCATCGGGGCTACACCTTC
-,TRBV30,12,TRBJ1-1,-,CAWSGVEFGAFF,TGTGCCTGGAGTGGGGTGGAGTTTGGGGCTTTCTTT
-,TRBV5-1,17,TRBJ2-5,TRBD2,CASSLVLAGGPQETQYF,TGCGCCAGCAGCTTGGTACTAGCGGGAGGGCCCCAAGAGACCCAGTACTTC
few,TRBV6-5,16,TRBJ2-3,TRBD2,CASSSRTSGSGDTQYF,TGTGCCAGCAGTTCCCGGACTAGCGGGAGCGGGGATACGCAGTATTTT
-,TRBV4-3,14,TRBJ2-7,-,CASSLSVLSGEQYF,TGCGCCAGCAGCCTAAGCGTTTTGTCGGGCGAGCAGTACTTC
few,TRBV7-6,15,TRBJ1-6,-,CASSLGQTRESPLHF,TGTGCCAGCAGCTTAGGACAGACGAGAGAATCACCCCTCCACTTT
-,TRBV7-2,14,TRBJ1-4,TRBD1,CASRRVGQDSDASF,TGTGCCAGCAGGCGCGTGGGACAGGACTCAGATGCCTCTTTT
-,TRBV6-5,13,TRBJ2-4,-,CASSSLRRNIQYF,TGTGCCAGCAGTTCCCTCAGGAGGAACATTCAGTACTTC
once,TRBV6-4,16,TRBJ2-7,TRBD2,CASSDSEGLAVYEQYF,TGTGCCAGCAGTGACTCGGAGGGACTAGCGGTTTACGAGCAGTACTTC
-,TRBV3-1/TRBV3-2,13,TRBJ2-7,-,CASSLRELGEQYF,TGTGCCAGCAGCCTCCGGGAATTAGGCGAGCAGTACTTC
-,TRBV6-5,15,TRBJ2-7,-,CASSYGISGSYEQYF,TGTGCCAGCAGTTACGGTATTAGCGGCTCCTACGAGCAGTACTTC
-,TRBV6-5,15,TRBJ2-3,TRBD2,CASSYRTSEHDTQYF,TGTGCCAGCAGTTACCGGACTAGCGAGCATGATACGCAGTATTTT
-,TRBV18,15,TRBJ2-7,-,CASSPRGEGRYEQYF,TGTGCCAGCTCACCAAGGGGGGAGGGCCGGTACGAGCAGTACTTC
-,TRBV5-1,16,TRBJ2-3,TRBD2,CASAKSLAGATDTQYF,TGCGCCAGCGCGAAATCACTAGCGGGAGCCACAGATACGCAGTATTTT
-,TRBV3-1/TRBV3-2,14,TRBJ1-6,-,CASSQSSYNSPLHF,TGTGCCAGCAGCCAGAGCTCCTATAATTCACCCCTCCACTTT
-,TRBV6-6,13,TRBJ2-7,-,CASLRAYSYEQYF,TGTGCCAGCTTGAGGGCGTACTCCTACGAGCAGTACTTC
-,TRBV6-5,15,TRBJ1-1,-,CASSYGGLANTEAFF,TGTGCCAGCAGTTACGGGGGGTTAGCAAACACTGAAGCTTTCTTT
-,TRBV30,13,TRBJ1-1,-,CAWSSERGTEAFF,TGTGCCTGGAGCTCCGAACGGGGAACTGAAGCTTTCTTT
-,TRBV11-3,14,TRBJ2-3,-,CASSLQRNTDTQYF,TGTGCCAGCAGCCTTCAGCGGAACACAGATACGCAGTATTTT
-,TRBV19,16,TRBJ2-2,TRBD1,CASSMGQGAGPGELFF,TGTGCCAGTAGTATGGGGCAGGGGGCAGGTCCCGGGGAGCTGTTTTTT
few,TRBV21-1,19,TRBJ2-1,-,CASSKEVGTGLTRCYEQFF,TGTGCCAGCAGCAAAGAGGTGGGGACAGGGCTAACAAGGTGCTATGAGCAGTTCTTC
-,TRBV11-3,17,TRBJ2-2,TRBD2,CASSFGLAGGTTGELFF,TGTGCCAGCAGCTTTGGTTTAGCGGGAGGTACCACCGGGGAGCTGTTTTTT
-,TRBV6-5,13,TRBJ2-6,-,CASGQAGANVLTF,TGTGCCAGTGGGCAGGCTGGGGCCAACGTCCTGACTTTC
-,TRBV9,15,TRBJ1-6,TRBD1,CASSSYGTANSPLHF,TGTGCCAGCAGCAGCTACGGGACAGCGAATTCACCCCTCCACTTT
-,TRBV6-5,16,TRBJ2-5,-,CASSYSGGGLGETQYF,TGTGCCAGCAGTTACTCCGGTGGAGGGCTAGGAGAGACCCAGTACTTC
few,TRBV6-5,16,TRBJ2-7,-,CASSYSGLQNSYEQYF,TGTGCCAGCAGTTACTCGGGCTTGCAGAACTCCTACGAGCAGTACTTC
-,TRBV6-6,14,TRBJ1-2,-,CASSYSAGAGGYTF,TGTGCCAGCAGTTACTCGGCAGGGGCAGGCGGCTACACCTTC
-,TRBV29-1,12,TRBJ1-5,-,CSVGESNQPQHF,TGCAGCGTTGGGGAGAGCAATCAGCCCCAGCATTTT
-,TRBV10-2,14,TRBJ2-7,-,CASRTFDGTYEQYF,TGCGCCAGCAGAACCTTCGACGGGACCTACGAGCAGTACTTC